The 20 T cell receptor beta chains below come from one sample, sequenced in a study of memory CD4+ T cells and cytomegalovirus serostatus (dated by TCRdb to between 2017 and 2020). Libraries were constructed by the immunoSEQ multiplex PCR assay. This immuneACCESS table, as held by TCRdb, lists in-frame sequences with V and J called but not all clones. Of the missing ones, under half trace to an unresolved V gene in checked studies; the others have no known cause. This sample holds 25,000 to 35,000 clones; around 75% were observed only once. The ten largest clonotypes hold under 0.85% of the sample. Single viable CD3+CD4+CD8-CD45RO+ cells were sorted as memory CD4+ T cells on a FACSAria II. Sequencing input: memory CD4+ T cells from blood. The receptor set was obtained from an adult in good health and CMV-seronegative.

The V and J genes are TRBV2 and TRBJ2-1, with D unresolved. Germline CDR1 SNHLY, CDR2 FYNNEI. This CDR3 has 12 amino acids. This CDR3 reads CALKAVYNEQFF. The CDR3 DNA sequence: TGTGCTCTAAAGGCCGTATACAATGAGCAGTTCTTC.

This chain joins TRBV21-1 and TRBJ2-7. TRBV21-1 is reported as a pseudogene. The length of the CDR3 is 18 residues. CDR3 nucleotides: TGTGCCAGCAGCATAGAAGGGATACCGGGACCCAAATCCTACGAGCAGTACTTC. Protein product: CASSIEGIPGPKSYEQYF.

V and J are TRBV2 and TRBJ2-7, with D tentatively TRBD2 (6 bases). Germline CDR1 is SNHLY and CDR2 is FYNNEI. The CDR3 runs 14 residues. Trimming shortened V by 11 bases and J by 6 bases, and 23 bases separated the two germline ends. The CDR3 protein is CAGRWAETGGEQYF. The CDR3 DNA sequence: TGTGCCGGGCGATGGGCGGAGACCGGGGGCGAGCAGTACTTC.

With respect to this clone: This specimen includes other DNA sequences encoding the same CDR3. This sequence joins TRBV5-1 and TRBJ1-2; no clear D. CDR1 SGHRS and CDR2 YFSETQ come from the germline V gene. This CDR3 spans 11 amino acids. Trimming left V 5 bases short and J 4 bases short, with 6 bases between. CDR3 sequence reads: CASREAYGYTF. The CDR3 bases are TGCGCCAGCAGGGAGGCCTATGGCTACACCTTC. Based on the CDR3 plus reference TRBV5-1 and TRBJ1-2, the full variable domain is KAGVTQTPRYLIKTRGQQVTLSCSPISGHRSVSWYQQTPGQGLQFLFEYFSETQRNKGNFPGRFSGRQFSNSRSEMNVSTLELGDSALYLCASREAYGYTFGSGTRLTVV.

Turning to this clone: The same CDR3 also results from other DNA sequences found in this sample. The chain's CDR3 is CAWSSDSNQPQHF. The CDR3 bases are TGTGCCTGGAGTTCGGACAGCAATCAGCCCCAGCATTTT. The chain combines TRBV30 with TRBJ1-5, with unresolved D. This CDR3 contains 13 residues. Trimming removed 2 bases at V and 1 base at J, with 6 bases between. Per the germline V gene, CDR1 is GTSNPN and CDR2 is SVGIG (reference sequence).

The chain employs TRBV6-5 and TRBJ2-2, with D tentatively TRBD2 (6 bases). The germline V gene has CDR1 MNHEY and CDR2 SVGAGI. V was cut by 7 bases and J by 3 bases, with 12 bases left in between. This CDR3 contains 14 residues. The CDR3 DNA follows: TGTGCCAGCATAGCGGACTCCTACACCGGGGAGCTGTTTTTT. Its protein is CASIADSYTGELFF.

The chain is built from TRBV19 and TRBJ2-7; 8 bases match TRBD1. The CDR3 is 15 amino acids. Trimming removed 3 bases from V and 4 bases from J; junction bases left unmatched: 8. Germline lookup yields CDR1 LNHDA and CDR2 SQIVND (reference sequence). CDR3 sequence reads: CASSIYFDRGYEQYF. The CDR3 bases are TGTGCCAGTAGTATCTACTTCGACAGGGGATACGAGCAGTACTTC. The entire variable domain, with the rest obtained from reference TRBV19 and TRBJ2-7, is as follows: DGGITQSPKYLFRKEGQNVTLSCEQNLNHDAMYWYRQDPGQGLRLIYYSQIVNDFQKGDIAEGYSVSREKKESFPLTVTSAQKNPTAFYLCASSIYFDRGYEQYFGPGTRLTVT.

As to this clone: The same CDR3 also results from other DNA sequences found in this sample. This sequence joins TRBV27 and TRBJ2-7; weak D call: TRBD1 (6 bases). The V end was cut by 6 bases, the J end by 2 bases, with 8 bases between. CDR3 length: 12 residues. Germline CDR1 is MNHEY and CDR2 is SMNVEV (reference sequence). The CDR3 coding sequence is TGTGCCAGCAGGGACAGCGCCTACGAGCAGTACTTC. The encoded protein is CASRDSAYEQYF.

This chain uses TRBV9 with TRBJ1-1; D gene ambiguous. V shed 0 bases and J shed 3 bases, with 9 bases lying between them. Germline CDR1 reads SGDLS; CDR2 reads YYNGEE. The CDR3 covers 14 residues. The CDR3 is CASSVGTVDTEAFF. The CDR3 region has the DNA TGTGCCAGCAGCGTAGGGACGGTCGACACTGAAGCTTTCTTT. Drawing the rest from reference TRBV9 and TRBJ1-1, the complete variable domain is DSGVTQTPKHLITATGQRVTLRCSPRSGDLSVYWYQQSLDQGLQFLIQYYNGEERAKGNILERFSAQQFPDLHSELNLSSLELGDSALYFCASSVGTVDTEAFFGQGTRLTVV.

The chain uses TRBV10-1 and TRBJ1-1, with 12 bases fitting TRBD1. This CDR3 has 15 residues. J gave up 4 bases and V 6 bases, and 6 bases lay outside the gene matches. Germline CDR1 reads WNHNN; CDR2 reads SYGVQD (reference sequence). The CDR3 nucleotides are TGCGCCAGCAGCGCCGGGACAGGGGGCCGCACTGAAGCTTTCTTT. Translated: CASSAGTGGRTEAFF.

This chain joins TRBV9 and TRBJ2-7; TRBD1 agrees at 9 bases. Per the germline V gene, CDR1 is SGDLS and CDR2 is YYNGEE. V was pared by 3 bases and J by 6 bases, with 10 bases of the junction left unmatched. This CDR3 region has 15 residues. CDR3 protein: CASSAHGQGSTEQYF. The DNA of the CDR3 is TGTGCCAGCAGCGCCCATGGACAGGGGTCCACCGAGCAGTACTTC.

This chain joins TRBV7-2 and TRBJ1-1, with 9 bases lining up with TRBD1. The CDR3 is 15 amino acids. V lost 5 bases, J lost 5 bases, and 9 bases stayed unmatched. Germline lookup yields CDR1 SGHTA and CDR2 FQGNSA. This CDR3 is CASSPKTGGGTEAFF. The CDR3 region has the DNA TGTGCCAGCAGCCCAAAGACAGGGGGTGGAACTGAAGCTTTCTTT.

The CDR3 loop reads CASSRIRAKSFTDTQYF. The CDR3, as DNA: TGTGCCAGCAGCCGCATTAGGGCAAAGAGTTTCACAGATACGCAGTATTTT. The J gene is TRBJ2-3, the V gene TRBV7-4; D is uncertain. The CDR3 is 17 residues long. Trimming shortened V by 5 bases and J by 2 bases, and 20 bases separated the two germline ends. CDR1 and CDR2 from the germline V gene are SGHVT and SQSDAQ.

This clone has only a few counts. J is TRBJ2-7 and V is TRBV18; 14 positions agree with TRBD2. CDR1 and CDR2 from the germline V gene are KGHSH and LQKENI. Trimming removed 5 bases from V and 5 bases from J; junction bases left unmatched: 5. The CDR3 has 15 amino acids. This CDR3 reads CASSAGLAGVDEQYF. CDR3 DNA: TGTGCCAGCTCAGCGGGACTAGCGGGGGTAGACGAGCAGTACTTC.

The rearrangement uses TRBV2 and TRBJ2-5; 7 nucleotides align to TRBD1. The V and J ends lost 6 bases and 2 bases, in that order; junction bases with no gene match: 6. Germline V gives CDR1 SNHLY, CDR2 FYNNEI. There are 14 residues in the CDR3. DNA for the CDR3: TGTGCCAGCAGGGGGGACAGACTACAAGAGACCCAGTACTTC. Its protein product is CASRGDRLQETQYF.

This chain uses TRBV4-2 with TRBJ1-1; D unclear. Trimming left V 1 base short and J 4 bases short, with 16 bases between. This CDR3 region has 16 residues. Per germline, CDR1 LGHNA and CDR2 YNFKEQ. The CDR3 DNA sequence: TGTGCCAGCAGCCAAGCCCTAGGGCTGGGGAGCACTGAAGCTTTCTTT. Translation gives CASSQALGLGSTEAFF.

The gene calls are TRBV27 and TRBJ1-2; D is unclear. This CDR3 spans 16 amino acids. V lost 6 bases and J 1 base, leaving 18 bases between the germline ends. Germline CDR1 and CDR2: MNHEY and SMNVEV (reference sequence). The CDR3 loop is CASSPLSVGNNYGYTF. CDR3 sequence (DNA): TGTGCCAGCAGCCCTTTAAGCGTCGGAAATAACTATGGCTACACCTTC.

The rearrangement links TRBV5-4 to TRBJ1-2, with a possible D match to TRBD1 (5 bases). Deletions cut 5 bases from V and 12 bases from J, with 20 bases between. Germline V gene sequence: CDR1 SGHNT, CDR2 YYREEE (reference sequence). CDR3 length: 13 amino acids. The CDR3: CASSTLGTIGDTF. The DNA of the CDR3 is TGTGCCAGCAGTACCCTCGGGACGATCGGTGACACCTTC.

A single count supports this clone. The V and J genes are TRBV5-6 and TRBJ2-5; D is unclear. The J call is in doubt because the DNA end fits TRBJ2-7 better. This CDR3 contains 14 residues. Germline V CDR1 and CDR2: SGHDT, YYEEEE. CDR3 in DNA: TGTGCCAGCAGTCGTCCCCCGGTCCGTTACGAGCAGTACTTC. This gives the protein CASSRPPVRYEQYF.

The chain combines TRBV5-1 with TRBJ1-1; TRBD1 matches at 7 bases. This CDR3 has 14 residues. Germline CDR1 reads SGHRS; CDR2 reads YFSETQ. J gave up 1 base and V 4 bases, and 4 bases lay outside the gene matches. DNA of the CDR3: TGCGCCAGCAGCAATAGACAGGGGAACACTGAAGCTTTCTTT. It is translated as CASSNRQGNTEAFF.